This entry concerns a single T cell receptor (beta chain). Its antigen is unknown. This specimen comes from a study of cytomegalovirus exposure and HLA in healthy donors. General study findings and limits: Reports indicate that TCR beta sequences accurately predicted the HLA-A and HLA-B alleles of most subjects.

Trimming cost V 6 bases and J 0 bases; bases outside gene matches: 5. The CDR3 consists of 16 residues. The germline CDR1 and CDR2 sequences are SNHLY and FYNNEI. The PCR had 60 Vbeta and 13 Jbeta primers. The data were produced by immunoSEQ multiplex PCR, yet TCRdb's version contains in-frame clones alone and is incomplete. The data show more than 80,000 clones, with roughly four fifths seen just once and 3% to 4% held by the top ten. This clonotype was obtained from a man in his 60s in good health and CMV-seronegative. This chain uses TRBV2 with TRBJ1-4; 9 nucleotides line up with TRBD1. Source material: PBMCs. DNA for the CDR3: TGTGCCAGCAGGCGGGACAGGGTCCCAACTAATGAAAAACTGTTTTTT. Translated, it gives CASRRDRVPTNEKLFF. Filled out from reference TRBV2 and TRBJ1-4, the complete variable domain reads EPEVTQTPSHQVTQMGQEVILRCVPISNHLYFYWYRQILGQKVEFLVSFYNNEISEKSEIFDDQFSVERPDGSNFTLKIRSTKLEDSAMYFCASRRDRVPTNEKLFFGSGTQLSVL.